The 30 T cell receptor beta chains reported below all come from one sample, sequenced in a study of cytomegalovirus exposure and HLA in healthy donors. It was with 60 Vbeta and 13 Jbeta primers that the PCR ran. TCRdb keeps only in-frame clones here, not all; method: immunoSEQ multiplex PCR. The sample has about 110,000 clones, 70% to 85% seen once. Sequencing was carried out using PBMCs. These receptors were taken from a man aged 60-69 years in good health and CMV-seronegative.

This sequence joins TRBV6-5 and TRBJ2-1; D not resolved. CDR3 length: 13 amino acids. CDR1 is MNHEY, CDR2 SVGAGI, per germline. Trimming took 5 bases from V and 14 from J, leaving 19 bases between them. CDR3 protein: CASSNQDGPVEFF. DNA for the CDR3: TGTGCCAGCAGTAACCAAGATGGGCCCGTCGAGTTCTTC.

About this clone itself: The junction departs from the called germline gene at one end, perhaps through a read error. V gene TRBV6-6 combines with J gene TRBJ1-4, with a tentative D call TRBD1 (6 bases). Germline lookup yields CDR1 MNHNY and CDR2 SVGAGI (reference sequence). CDR3 length: 14 amino acids. The CDR3 reads CASRYGQLGEKLFF. The DNA for the CDR3 is TGTGCCAGCCGTTACGGACAGTTGGGGGAAAAACTGTTTTTT.

The rearrangement joins TRBV7-9 to TRBJ1-2, with 7 bases that match TRBD1. The CDR3 spans 14 residues. Germline V gives CDR1 SEHNR, CDR2 FQNEAQ (reference sequence). V lost 5 bases to trimming and J lost 5 bases; unmatched junction nucleotides: 8. The CDR3 region has the DNA TGTGCCAGCAGCGAACGACAGGGCTGGTATGGCTACACCTTC. Its protein is CASSERQGWYGYTF.

The V and J genes are TRBV7-2 and TRBJ1-1; TRBD1 matches at 7 bases. CDR1 is SGHTA and CDR2 is FQGNSA in the germline V gene. The CDR3 has 16 residues. Trimming at V came to 5 bases and at J to 6 bases, leaving 15 bases not matched to a gene. CDR3 protein: CASSESGTEVFAEAFF. The CDR3 DNA reads as TGTGCCAGCAGCGAGTCCGGGACAGAGGTTTTCGCTGAAGCTTTCTTT.

To note about this clone: The junction departs from germline at one end; a sequencing error may be responsible. V and J are TRBV18 and TRBJ1-2; tentative D call: TRBD1 (5 bases). CDR1 KGHSH and CDR2 LQKENI come from the germline V gene. The CDR3 length is 14 residues. This CDR3 is CASSPQPQAPSYTF. DNA of the CDR3: TGTGCCAGCTCCCCACAGCCACAGGCACCGAGCTACACCTTC.

This clone has more than one count but fewer than ten. The V gene is TRBV6-5, the J gene TRBJ2-2, with D possibly being TRBD2 (5 bases). There are 15 residues in the CDR3. CDR1 is MNHEY and CDR2 is SVGAGI in the germline V gene. V lost 0 bases to trimming and J lost 6 bases, with 11 bases between them. CDR3 sequence reads: CASSYSIGRAGELFF. The CDR3 coding sequence is TGTGCCAGCAGTTACTCGATTGGGCGGGCCGGGGAGCTGTTTTTT.

V is TRBV28 and J is TRBJ2-1; 13 nucleotides line up with TRBD2. CDR3 size: 15 residues. The J segment lost 7 bases and the V segment lost 4 bases, leaving 4 bases of the junction unmatched. Looked up from germline, CDR1 is MDHEN and CDR2 is SYDVKM. The CDR3 DNA reads TGTGCCAGCAGTTCGACTAGCGGGGGGCTGAATGAGCAGTTCTTC. Protein sequence: CASSSTSGGLNEQFF.

The chain carries TRBV2 and TRBJ2-5, with 8 positions matching TRBD1. CDR1 is SNHLY, CDR2 FYNNEI, per germline. V lost 4 bases to trimming and J lost 4 bases; unmatched junction nucleotides: 8. This CDR3 comprises 15 residues. The CDR3 DNA reads TGTGCCAGCAGTGGTGGACAGGGACGATTAGAGACCCAGTACTTC. It yields the protein CASSGGQGRLETQYF.

The chain couples TRBV5-1 to TRBJ2-2, with a possible D match to TRBD2 (7 bases). Deletions cut 5 bases from V and 6 bases from J, with 17 bases between. Per the germline V gene, CDR1 is SGHRS and CDR2 is YFSETQ. The CDR3 has 15 amino acids. CDR3 amino acids: CASSPGGGAPGELFF. The CDR3 DNA reads TGCGCCAGCAGTCCTGGAGGGGGGGCCCCCGGGGAGCTGTTTTTT.

The V call is TRBV20-1, the J call TRBJ2-3; D unclear. This CDR3 has 11 residues. V was pared by 5 bases and J by 2 bases, with 5 bases between. Germline CDR1 and CDR2: DFQATT and SNEGSKA (reference sequence). Here the CDR3 reads CSASSTDTQYF. The CDR3 DNA sequence: TGCAGTGCTTCCTCCACAGATACGCAGTATTTT.

This chain links TRBV7-2 with TRBJ1-1; D remains ambiguous. V was pared by 5 bases and J by 7 bases, with 11 bases between. The length of the CDR3 is 12 residues. Germline lookup yields CDR1 SGHTA and CDR2 FQGNSA. The DNA for the CDR3 is TGTGCCAGCAGCACCTTACAGCTTGAAGCTTTCTTT. As protein: CASSTLQLEAFF.

This chain's CDR3 is CASSQARAGGLYQETQYF. The DNA for the CDR3 is TGTGCCAGCAGCCAAGCCCGGGCAGGGGGCCTCTACCAAGAGACCCAGTACTTC. The chain joins TRBV14 to TRBJ2-5; TRBD1 matches 8 bases. The length of the CDR3 is 18 residues. Germline V gene lookup returns CDR1 SGHDN and CDR2 FVKESK. V shed 1 base, J shed 0 bases, and the junction held 10 bases outside the gene matches. The full variable domain, in which reference TRBV14 and TRBJ2-5 provide the parts outside the CDR3, is EAGVTQFPSHSVIEKGQTVTLRCDPISGHDNLYWYRRVMGKEIKFLLHFVKESKQDESGMPNNRFLAERTGGTYSTLKVQPAELEDSGVYFCASSQARAGGLYQETQYFGPGTRLLVL.

This chain links TRBV5-1 with TRBJ1-5; tentatively, D is TRBD1 (5 bases). The CDR3 length is 15 residues. Germline V gene sequence: CDR1 SGHRS, CDR2 YFSETQ. Trimming removed 4 bases at V and 4 bases at J, with 15 bases between. This CDR3 reads CASSPLGLGNQPQHF. CDR3 DNA: TGCGCCAGCAGCCCCTTGGGACTGGGGAATCAGCCCCAGCATTTT. The variable domain in full, completed from reference TRBV5-1 and TRBJ1-5, reads KAGVTQTPRYLIKTRGQQVTLSCSPISGHRSVSWYQQTPGQGLQFLFEYFSETQRNKGNFPGRFSGRQFSNSRSEMNVSTLELGDSALYLCASSPLGLGNQPQHFGDGTRLSIL.

The chain has TRBV30 and TRBJ1-3; 7 nucleotides align to TRBD1. Germline loops: CDR1 GTSNPN, CDR2 SVGIG (reference sequence). The CDR3 is 16 amino acids. The ends lost 2 bases at V and 0 bases at J; junction bases unmatched: 7. The CDR3 is CAWSMGQFSSGNTIYF. The CDR3 DNA is TGTGCCTGGAGTATGGGACAGTTTAGCTCTGGAAACACCATATATTTT.

This clone has a single count. The chain has TRBV9 and TRBJ1-1, with a possible D match to TRBD1 (5 bases). CDR1 and CDR2 from the germline V gene are SGDLS and YYNGEE. CDR3 length: 17 residues. Trimming took off 0 bases at V and 3 bases at J, with 18 bases between the two ends. CDR3 nucleotide sequence: TGTGCCAGCAGCGTAGTCCAGGGTAGGGTGTTGGACACTGAAGCTTTCTTT. It yields the protein CASSVVQGRVLDTEAFF.

V gene TRBV5-4 combines with J gene TRBJ2-7; tentative D call: TRBD1 (6 bases). This CDR3 is 13 amino acids long. V was trimmed by 4 bases and J by 2 bases, leaving 10 bases between them. The germline V gene encodes CDR1 SGHNT and CDR2 YYREEE (reference sequence). The CDR3 here is CASSIQGPYEQYF. DNA for the CDR3: TGTGCCAGCAGCATACAGGGTCCCTACGAGCAGTACTTC.

There are a few counts of this clone. V is TRBV6-5 and J is TRBJ2-1, with 7 bases that match TRBD2. The CDR3 has 15 residues. Unmatched junction bases numbered 4, after V lost 0 bases and J lost 5 bases. Looked up from germline, CDR1 is MNHEY and CDR2 is SVGAGI. CDR3 nucleotide sequence: TGTGCCAGCAGTTACTCTGCTAGCGGCAACAATGAGCAGTTCTTC. Protein: CASSYSASGNNEQFF.

The chain recombines TRBV23-1 with TRBJ2-7; D perhaps matches TRBD1 (6 bases). TRBV23-1 is an ORF for which the function is uncertain. The V gene lost 3 bases and the J gene lost 7 bases, with 16 bases spanning the gap. The CDR3 runs to 14 residues. The DNA for the CDR3 is TGCGCCAGCAGTCAGACTACAGGGAAAGAAGAGCAGTACTTC. Translation: CASSQTTGKEEQYF.

The chain joins TRBV7-9 to TRBJ1-2; 7 bases agree with TRBD1. Germline V gene lookup returns CDR1 SEHNR and CDR2 FQNEAQ (reference sequence). V gave up 11 bases and J gave up 4 bases; unmatched junction bases: 7. The CDR3 length is 12 residues. The CDR3 protein is CAGRGDSYGYTF. The CDR3 DNA reads as TGTGCCGGTCGCGGGGACAGCTATGGCTACACCTTC.

The table lists this clone with a count of one. The chain carries TRBV5-1 and TRBJ1-3; 8 bases fit TRBD1. With V trimmed by 2 bases and J by 0 bases, 1 base remained unmatched. Germline values: CDR1 SGHRS, CDR2 YFSETQ. This CDR3 is built from 15 residues. CDR3 residues: CASSLQGDSGNTIYF. CDR3 DNA: TGCGCCAGCAGCTTACAGGGGGACTCTGGAAACACCATATATTTT.

The V and J genes are TRBV7-2 and TRBJ2-5, with D possibly being TRBD2 (7 bases). There are 15 residues in the CDR3. Trimming took off 1 base at V and 5 bases at J, with 14 bases between the two ends. Germline CDR1 SGHTA, CDR2 FQGNSA. In DNA form, the CDR3 reads TGTGCCAGCAGCTTAGAGGGGGGGGGATGGGAGACCCAGTACTTC. Translated: CASSLEGGGWETQYF.

V usage is TRBV29-1 and J usage is TRBJ1-4, with D maybe TRBD1 (6 bases). The CDR3 has 12 residues. The germline gives CDR1 SQVTM, CDR2 ANQGSEA. Trimming removed 3 bases from V and 7 bases from J, with 9 bases in between. CDR3 in amino acids: CSVEGAAEKLFF. Here the CDR3 DNA reads TGCAGCGTTGAGGGGGCAGCTGAAAAACTGTTTTTT. The variable domain in full, completed from reference TRBV29-1 and TRBJ1-4, reads SAVISQKPSRDICQRGTSLTIQCQVDSQVTMMFWYRQQPGQSLTLIATANQGSEATYESGFVIDKFPISRPNLTFSTLTVSNMSPEDSSIYLCSVEGAAEKLFFGSGTQLSVL.

The chain recombines TRBV27 with TRBJ1-6; 7 bases fit TRBD1. Per the germline V gene, CDR1 is MNHEY and CDR2 is SMNVEV (reference sequence). The junction had 11 bases not matched to a gene; V was cut back by 5 bases and J by 7 bases. The CDR3 has 16 amino acids. CDR3 sequence reads: CASSGRQGNPNSPLHF. The CDR3 DNA reads as TGTGCCAGCAGTGGAAGACAGGGTAACCCCAATTCACCCCTCCACTTT.

This clone was seen only a few times. CDR3 sequence: CASSFSFNQPQHF. CDR3 sequence (DNA): TGTGCCAGCAGCTTTTCCTTCAATCAGCCCCAGCATTTT. The chain uses TRBV7-9 and TRBJ1-5; D call uncertain. This CDR3 has 13 amino acids. CDR1 is SEHNR and CDR2 is FQNEAQ in the germline V gene (reference sequence). Trimming left V 3 bases short and J 3 bases short, with 6 bases between.

The V call is TRBV6-1, the J call TRBJ2-7, with unresolved D. CDR3 length: 15 amino acids. Trimming stripped 4 bases from V and 1 base from J, with 14 bases between. Looked up from germline, CDR1 is MNHNS and CDR2 is SASEGT. This CDR3 reads CASSAELSGSYEQYF. The CDR3 nucleotides are TGTGCCAGCAGTGCGGAGCTAAGTGGATCCTACGAGCAGTACTTC.

The genes are TRBV29-1 and TRBJ2-3; 8 bases line up with TRBD1. The CDR3 is made up of 15 amino acids. Trimming removed 1 base from V and 2 bases from J; junction bases left unmatched: 5. CDR1 is SQVTM and CDR2 is ANQGSEA in the germline V gene. The DNA for the CDR3 is TGCAGCGTTGAAGGGCAGGGGGCGGACACAGATACGCAGTATTTT. Translating gives CSVEGQGADTDTQYF.

The rearrangement joins TRBV2 to TRBJ2-1; 11 bases map to TRBD2. After removal of 6 bases from V and 0 bases from J, the junction contained 10 bases not matched to a gene. CDR3 size: 18 residues. Per germline, CDR1 SNHLY and CDR2 FYNNEI. This CDR3 is CASRGPPSGGSSYNEQFF. The CDR3 DNA follows: TGTGCCAGCAGAGGCCCCCCTAGCGGGGGGAGCTCCTACAATGAGCAGTTCTTC. Supplemented by reference TRBV2 and TRBJ2-1, the full variable domain reads EPEVTQTPSHQVTQMGQEVILRCVPISNHLYFYWYRQILGQKVEFLVSFYNNEISEKSEIFDDQFSVERPDGSNFTLKIRSTKLEDSAMYFCASRGPPSGGSSYNEQFFGPGTRLTVL.

This chain connects TRBV28 to TRBJ2-1; TRBD2 matches 9 bases. This CDR3 region has 17 residues. V lost 3 bases and J lost 4; bases outside the gene matches: 10. Germline loops: CDR1 MDHEN, CDR2 SYDVKM. The CDR3 loop is CASSFLLSGGQYNEQFF. CDR3 coding DNA: TGTGCCAGCAGTTTTCTCCTTAGCGGGGGACAATACAATGAGCAGTTCTTC.

This chain links TRBV5-6 with TRBJ1-2; TRBD1 matches at 8 bases. Trimming at V came to 4 bases and at J to 8 bases, leaving 16 bases not matched to a gene. This CDR3 spans 16 amino acids. Germline V gene sequence: CDR1 SGHDT, CDR2 YYEEEE. The CDR3 loop is CASSQGVAGGALGYTF. CDR3 coding DNA: TGTGCCAGCAGCCAAGGCGTGGCAGGGGGCGCGTTGGGCTACACCTTC.

In regard to this clone: At one end, the junction sequence differs from germline, possibly due to a read error. The chain links TRBV2 to TRBJ1-1, with D possibly being TRBD1 (5 bases). Per germline, CDR1 SNHLY and CDR2 FYNNEI. The CDR3 runs to 13 residues. This CDR3 is CATSGGVNTEAFF. CDR3 coding DNA: TGTGCCACCAGTGGGGGGGTGAACACTGAAGCTTTCTTT.